The T cell receptor beta chain described here comes from a study of glioma-infiltrating T cells after dendritic cell vaccination. About the research overall: The vaccine used monocyte-derived dendritic cells pulsed overnight with autologous tumor lysate.

Selection required adequate fresh-frozen tumor tissue plus more than two years' survival data. The immunoSEQ assay amplified TCRB CDR3 from up to roughly 2 ug DNA. Measured with immunoSEQ multiplex PCR; TCRdb has only the in-frame clones, and not every one. The sample holds tens of thousands of clones, about 90% seen once. Notes on the study in general: Only a small number of patients had complete blood and tumor samples.

CDR3 length equals 14 residues. V dropped 4 bases and J dropped 5 bases, with 16 bases sitting between them. From germline, CDR1 is SGDLS and CDR2 YYNGEE. This clone occurred once. Its matching antigen is unknown. The TCR originated in a human donor with glioblastoma. The sequencing here drew on blood, taken before dendritic cell vaccination. The chain couples TRBV9 to TRBJ2-7; the D gene is possibly TRBD2 (7 bases). The CDR3 is CASSPLGGRNEQYF. As DNA, the CDR3 is TGTGCCAGCAGCCCCCTGGGGGGGCGGAACGAGCAGTACTTC.